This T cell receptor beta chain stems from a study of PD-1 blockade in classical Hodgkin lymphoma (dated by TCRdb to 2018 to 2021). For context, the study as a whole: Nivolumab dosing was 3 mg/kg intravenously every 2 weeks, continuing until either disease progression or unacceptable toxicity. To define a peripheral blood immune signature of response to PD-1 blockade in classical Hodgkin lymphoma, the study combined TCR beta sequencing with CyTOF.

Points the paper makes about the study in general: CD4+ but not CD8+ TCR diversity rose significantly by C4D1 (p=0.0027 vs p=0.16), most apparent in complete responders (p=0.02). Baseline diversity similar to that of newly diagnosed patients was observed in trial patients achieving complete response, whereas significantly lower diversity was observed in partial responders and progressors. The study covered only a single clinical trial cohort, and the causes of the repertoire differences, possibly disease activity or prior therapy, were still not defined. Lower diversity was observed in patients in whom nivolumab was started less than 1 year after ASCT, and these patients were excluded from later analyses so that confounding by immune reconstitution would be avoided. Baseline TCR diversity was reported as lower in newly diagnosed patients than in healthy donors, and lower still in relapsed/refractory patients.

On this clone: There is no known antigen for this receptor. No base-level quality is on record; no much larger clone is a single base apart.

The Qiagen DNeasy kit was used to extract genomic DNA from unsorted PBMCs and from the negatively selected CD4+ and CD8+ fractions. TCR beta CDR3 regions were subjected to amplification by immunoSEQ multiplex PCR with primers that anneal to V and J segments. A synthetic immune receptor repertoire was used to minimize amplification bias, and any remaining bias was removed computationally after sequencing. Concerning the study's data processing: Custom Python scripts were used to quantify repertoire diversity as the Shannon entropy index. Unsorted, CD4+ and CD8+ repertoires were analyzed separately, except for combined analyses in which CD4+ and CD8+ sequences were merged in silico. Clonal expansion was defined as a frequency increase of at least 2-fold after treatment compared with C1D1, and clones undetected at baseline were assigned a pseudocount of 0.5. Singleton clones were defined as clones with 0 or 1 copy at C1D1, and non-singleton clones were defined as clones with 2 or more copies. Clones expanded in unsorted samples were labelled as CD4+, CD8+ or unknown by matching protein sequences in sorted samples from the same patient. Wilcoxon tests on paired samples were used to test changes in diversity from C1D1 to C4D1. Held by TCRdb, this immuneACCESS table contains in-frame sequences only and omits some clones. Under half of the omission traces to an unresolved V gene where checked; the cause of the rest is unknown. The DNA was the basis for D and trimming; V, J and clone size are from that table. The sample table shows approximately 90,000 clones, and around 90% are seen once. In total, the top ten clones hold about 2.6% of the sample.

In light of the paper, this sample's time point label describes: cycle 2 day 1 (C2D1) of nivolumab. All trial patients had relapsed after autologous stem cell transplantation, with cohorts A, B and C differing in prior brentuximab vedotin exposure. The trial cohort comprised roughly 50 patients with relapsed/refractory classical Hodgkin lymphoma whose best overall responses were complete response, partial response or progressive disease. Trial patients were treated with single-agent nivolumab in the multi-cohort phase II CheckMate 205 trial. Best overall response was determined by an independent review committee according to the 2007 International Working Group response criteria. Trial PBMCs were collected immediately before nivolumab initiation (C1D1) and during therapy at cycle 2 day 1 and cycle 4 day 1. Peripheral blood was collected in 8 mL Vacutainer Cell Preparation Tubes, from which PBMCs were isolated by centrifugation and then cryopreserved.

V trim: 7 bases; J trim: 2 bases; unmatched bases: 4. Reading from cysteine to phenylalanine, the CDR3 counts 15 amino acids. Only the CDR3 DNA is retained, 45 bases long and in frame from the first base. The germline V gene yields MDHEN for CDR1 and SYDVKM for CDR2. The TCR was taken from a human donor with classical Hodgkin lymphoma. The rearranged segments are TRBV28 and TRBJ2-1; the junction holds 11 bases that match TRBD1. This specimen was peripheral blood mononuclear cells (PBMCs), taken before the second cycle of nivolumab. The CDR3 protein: CASTSDRGPYNEQFF. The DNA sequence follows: TGTGCCAGCACCTCGGACAGGGGGCCCTACAATGAGCAGTTCTTC. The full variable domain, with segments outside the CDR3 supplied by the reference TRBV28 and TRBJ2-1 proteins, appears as DVKVTQSSRYLVKRTGEKVFLECVQDMDHENMFWYRQDPGLGLRLIYFSYDVKMKEKGDIPEGYSVSREKKERFSLILESASTNQTSMYLCASTSDRGPYNEQFFGPGTRLTVL.